These T cell receptor beta chains were read from a single sample in a study of patients and donors after allogeneic stem cell transplantation. TCRdb passed the RT-PCR reads through MiXCR, listing each CDR3 protein once. The sample carries more than 850,000 distinct CDR3 sequences, approximately 18% recorded once. The material sequenced was blood, either unsorted or a sorted T cell fraction (not recorded which). These receptors came from a human donor who was either an allogeneic HSCT recipient or a stem cell or donor lymphocyte infusion donor (not recorded which). It is not recorded whose cells these are; they may come from a transplant donor. The CDR3 runs from the conserved cysteine through the conserved F or W. D genes are given only for firm matches. Rows give clone size only sometimes, using once, few, many, or a class for an expanded clone.

v_call: TRBV12-3/TRBV12-4; clone_size: many; d_call: TRBD2; j_call: TRBJ2-1; cdr3_nt: TGTGCCAGCAGTTTAGGAAGGGGGAGCGGGAGGGATGAGCAGTTCTTC; cdr3_aa: CASSLGRGSGRDEQFF
v_call: TRBV7-9; clone_size: few; d_call: TRBD2; j_call: TRBJ2-7; cdr3_nt: TGTGCCAGCAGTTCTAGCGGGGGGGTATACGAGCAGTACTTC; cdr3_aa: CASSSSGGVYEQYF
v_call: TRBV9; clone_size: few; d_call: TRBD1; j_call: TRBJ1-1; cdr3_nt: TGTGCCAGCAGCGTTTCTGCGGGACAGGGTTGGGCTTTCTTT; cdr3_aa: CASSVSAGQGWAFF
v_call: TRBV7-8; clone_size: .; d_call: TRBD1; j_call: TRBJ2-5; cdr3_nt: TGTGCCAGCAGCTTCTATTACAGGGGGCAAGAGACCCAGTACTTC; cdr3_aa: CASSFYYRGQETQYF
v_call: TRBV5-6; clone_size: .; d_call: .; j_call: TRBJ1-1; cdr3_nt: TGTGCCAGCTCCCTCCTGGGACCGAACACTGAAGCTTTCTTT; cdr3_aa: CASSLLGPNTEAFF
v_call: TRBV20-1; clone_size: many; d_call: .; j_call: TRBJ1-5; cdr3_nt: TGCAGTGCTAGAGGTTCGAGGCAGATCAATCAGCCCCAGCATTTT; cdr3_aa: CSARGSRQINQPQHF
v_call: TRBV3-1; clone_size: many; d_call: TRBD2; j_call: TRBJ2-2; cdr3_nt: TGTGCCAGCAGCCAAGTTGGGGGGGCGAACACCGGGGAGCTGTTTTTT; cdr3_aa: CASSQVGGANTGELFF
v_call: TRBV29-1; clone_size: many; d_call: .; j_call: TRBJ2-5; cdr3_nt: TGCAGCGTTGAGGTGGAGACCCAGTACTTC; cdr3_aa: CSVEVETQYF
v_call: TRBV28; clone_size: few; d_call: TRBD2; j_call: TRBJ2-1; cdr3_nt: TGTGCCAGCAGTCCCGGACTAGCGGTACTGAGTCTTGAGCAGTTCTTC; cdr3_aa: CASSPGLAVLSLEQFF
v_call: TRBV6-1; clone_size: .; d_call: .; j_call: TRBJ2-3; cdr3_nt: TGTGCCAGCAGTATGCAGCTCGATACGCAGTATTTT; cdr3_aa: CASSMQLDTQYF
v_call: TRBV6-1; clone_size: few; d_call: .; j_call: TRBJ1-3; cdr3_nt: TGTGCCAGCAGCCCCCTGGGGGAGTTCAACACCATATATTTT; cdr3_aa: CASSPLGEFNTIYF
v_call: TRBV20-1; clone_size: few; d_call: .; j_call: TRBJ2-3; cdr3_nt: TGCAGTGCTAGTGGGGGATCCAACAATACGCAGTATTTT; cdr3_aa: CSASGGSNNTQYF
v_call: TRBV5-1; clone_size: few; d_call: TRBD1; j_call: TRBJ1-2; cdr3_nt: TGCGCCAGCAGTATGCAGGGGGAGGTGGTCGGCTACACCTTC; cdr3_aa: CASSMQGEVVGYTF
v_call: TRBV12-3/TRBV12-4; clone_size: few; d_call: .; j_call: TRBJ1-2; cdr3_nt: TGTGCCAGCAGTGACGCCAGGGGCACAGGCTACACCTTC; cdr3_aa: CASSDARGTGYTF
v_call: TRBV29-1; clone_size: .; d_call: .; j_call: TRBJ1-1; cdr3_nt: TGCAGCGTTGAAGTGCTCATGAACACTGAAGCTTTCTTT; cdr3_aa: CSVEVLMNTEAFF
v_call: TRBV3-1; clone_size: .; d_call: TRBD1; j_call: TRBJ1-2; cdr3_nt: TGTGCCAGCAGCCAAGGACAGGGCCCAAACTATGGCTACACCTTC; cdr3_aa: CASSQGQGPNYGYTF
v_call: TRBV7-9; clone_size: few; d_call: TRBD1; j_call: TRBJ2-7; cdr3_nt: TGTGCCAGCAGCCCATCCGGGACAGGGGTCGACGAGCAGTACTTC; cdr3_aa: CASSPSGTGVDEQYF
v_call: TRBV6-2/TRBV6-3; clone_size: .; d_call: TRBD2; j_call: TRBJ2-1; cdr3_nt: TGTGCCAGCACTCAAAGGGACGGGAGGGCAAACTTCTTC; cdr3_aa: CASTQRDGRANFF
v_call: TRBV12-3/TRBV12-4; clone_size: many; d_call: .; j_call: TRBJ2-7; cdr3_nt: TGTGCCAGCAGTCAGGTCTCCGGGACGATGGAGTCCTACGAGCAGTACTTC; cdr3_aa: CASSQVSGTMESYEQYF
v_call: TRBV5-6; clone_size: few; d_call: TRBD1; j_call: TRBJ1-1; cdr3_nt: TGTGCCAGCAGCTTGCCCGGACAGGGTGTGAACACTGAAGCTTTCTTT; cdr3_aa: CASSLPGQGVNTEAFF
v_call: TRBV9; clone_size: .; d_call: .; j_call: TRBJ1-3; cdr3_nt: TGTGCCAGCAGCGACCCGGGGACCGGAAACACCATATATTTT; cdr3_aa: CASSDPGTGNTIYF
v_call: TRBV2; clone_size: few; d_call: .; j_call: TRBJ2-2; cdr3_nt: TGTGCCAGCAGTGGGGATACCGACACCGGGGAGCTGTTTTTT; cdr3_aa: CASSGDTDTGELFF
v_call: TRBV3-1; clone_size: few; d_call: .; j_call: TRBJ1-2; cdr3_nt: TGTGCCAGCAGCCCCGGGGGGGTTCTCCATGGCTACACCTTC; cdr3_aa: CASSPGGVLHGYTF
v_call: TRBV6-1; clone_size: many; d_call: TRBD1; j_call: TRBJ2-2; cdr3_nt: TGTGCCAGTTCATGGGGGACAGGGGCCGGGGAGCTGTTTTTT; cdr3_aa: CASSWGTGAGELFF
v_call: TRBV6-1; clone_size: .; d_call: .; j_call: TRBJ2-7; cdr3_nt: TGTGCCAGCAGGCGACAGTCCCACTCCTACGAGCAGTACTTC; cdr3_aa: CASRRQSHSYEQYF
v_call: TRBV4-2; clone_size: many; d_call: .; j_call: TRBJ1-4; cdr3_nt: TGTGCCAGCAGCCAAGATGGGCAGGGCCTGAATGAAAAACTGTTTTTT; cdr3_aa: CASSQDGQGLNEKLFF
v_call: TRBV4-3; clone_size: many; d_call: .; j_call: TRBJ2-3; cdr3_nt: TGCGCCAGCCGTTTTGTAGATGGGGCAGATACGCAGTATTTT; cdr3_aa: CASRFVDGADTQYF
v_call: TRBV4-3; clone_size: .; d_call: TRBD2; j_call: TRBJ2-7; cdr3_nt: TGCGCCAGCAGCCAAGCCTTCGGCGGGAGCTCCTACGAGCAGTACTTC; cdr3_aa: CASSQAFGGSSYEQYF
v_call: TRBV6-1; clone_size: few; d_call: TRBD2; j_call: TRBJ2-2; cdr3_nt: TGTGCCAGCAGGGCTAGCGGGAGAAAGGACACCGGGGAGCTGTTTTTT; cdr3_aa: CASRASGRKDTGELFF
v_call: TRBV6-5; clone_size: many; d_call: TRBD1; j_call: TRBJ1-1; cdr3_nt: TGTGCCAGCAGCTATGACAGGGGCAACACTGAAGCTTTCTTT; cdr3_aa: CASSYDRGNTEAFF
v_call: TRBV12-3/TRBV12-4; clone_size: many; d_call: TRBD1; j_call: TRBJ2-3; cdr3_nt: TGTGCCAGCAGTTTGGGAGACAGGGTCACAGATACGCAGTATTTT; cdr3_aa: CASSLGDRVTDTQYF
v_call: TRBV5-1; clone_size: few; d_call: .; j_call: TRBJ2-7; cdr3_nt: TGCGCCAGCAGTCATCAAGGGGGGGCCTCTTCCTACGAGCAGTACTTC; cdr3_aa: CASSHQGGASSYEQYF
v_call: TRBV20-1; clone_size: .; d_call: .; j_call: TRBJ1-2; cdr3_nt: TGCAGTGCTGGGGCCGACACCGGCTACACCTTC; cdr3_aa: CSAGADTGYTF
v_call: TRBV24-1; clone_size: few; d_call: .; j_call: TRBJ1-2; cdr3_nt: TGTGCCACCAGTGATCCCGGGGACTTAGAGGATGGCTACACCTTC; cdr3_aa: CATSDPGDLEDGYTF
v_call: TRBV15; clone_size: .; d_call: .; j_call: TRBJ1-5; cdr3_nt: TGTGCCACCAGCAGAGCGGCCAAATTGGGGAATCAGCCCCAGCATTTT; cdr3_aa: CATSRAAKLGNQPQHF
v_call: TRBV6-1; clone_size: .; d_call: .; j_call: TRBJ1-1; cdr3_nt: TGTGCCTCCTGGACAGATATGAACACTGAAGCTTTCTTT; cdr3_aa: CASWTDMNTEAFF
v_call: TRBV25-1; clone_size: .; d_call: TRBD1; j_call: TRBJ1-2; cdr3_nt: TGTGCCAGCAGTGAATTCGGACAGGGATATGGCTACACCTTC; cdr3_aa: CASSEFGQGYGYTF
v_call: TRBV30; clone_size: few; d_call: TRBD1; j_call: TRBJ2-7; cdr3_nt: TGTGCCTGGAGTGGCGGACAGGGGTATTACGAGCAGTACTTC; cdr3_aa: CAWSGGQGYYEQYF
v_call: TRBV10-3; clone_size: few; d_call: TRBD1; j_call: TRBJ2-7; cdr3_nt: TGTGCCATCAGCCAGCGTTCCGGGACAGGGTACCACGAGCAGTACTTC; cdr3_aa: CAISQRSGTGYHEQYF
v_call: TRBV6-5; clone_size: .; d_call: TRBD2; j_call: TRBJ2-1; cdr3_nt: TGTGCCAGCAGTTACAATCTGGCGCGGGGGGGCCAAGGTGAGCAGTTCTTC; cdr3_aa: CASSYNLARGGQGEQFF
v_call: TRBV5-1; clone_size: few; d_call: TRBD1; j_call: TRBJ2-7; cdr3_nt: TGCGCCAGCAGCTCGGAGGGACAGGACTCCTACGAGCAGTACTTC; cdr3_aa: CASSSEGQDSYEQYF
v_call: TRBV27; clone_size: many; d_call: .; j_call: TRBJ1-1; cdr3_nt: TGTGCCAGCACTCATAATTTGAACACTGAAGCTTTCTTT; cdr3_aa: CASTHNLNTEAFF
v_call: TRBV10-3; clone_size: .; d_call: .; j_call: TRBJ2-3; cdr3_nt: TGTGCCATCAGTGTCTCCAGCACAGATACGCAGTATTTT; cdr3_aa: CAISVSSTDTQYF
v_call: TRBV7-3; clone_size: .; d_call: .; j_call: TRBJ2-5; cdr3_nt: TGTGCCAGCAGCTCCACCAGGGAGGAGACCCAGTACTTC; cdr3_aa: CASSSTREETQYF
v_call: TRBV20-1; clone_size: many; d_call: .; j_call: TRBJ2-1; cdr3_nt: TGCAGTGCTAGAGATGGGAACTCCATCAATGAGCAGTTCTTC; cdr3_aa: CSARDGNSINEQFF
v_call: TRBV6-1; clone_size: .; d_call: .; j_call: TRBJ2-2; cdr3_nt: TGTGCCAGCAGTAACAGGGAGGGCACCGGGGAGCTGTTTTTT; cdr3_aa: CASSNREGTGELFF
v_call: TRBV10-3; clone_size: few; d_call: TRBD1; j_call: TRBJ1-2; cdr3_nt: TGTGCCATCAGCGGGGCCCAGGGGGGTTATGGCTACACCTTC; cdr3_aa: CAISGAQGGYGYTF
v_call: TRBV18; clone_size: .; d_call: TRBD2; j_call: TRBJ2-1; cdr3_nt: TGTGCCAGCTCACGCGGAGGACTAGCGGACAATGAGCAGTTCTTC; cdr3_aa: CASSRGGLADNEQFF
v_call: TRBV20-1; clone_size: .; d_call: .; j_call: TRBJ2-7; cdr3_nt: TGCAGTGCCGTCTCGGACCCGGCCTACGAGCAGTACTTC; cdr3_aa: CSAVSDPAYEQYF
v_call: TRBV5-6; clone_size: few; d_call: .; j_call: TRBJ2-7; cdr3_nt: TGTGCCAGCAGCTTAGGGACATACGGTTACGAGCAGTACTTC; cdr3_aa: CASSLGTYGYEQYF
v_call: TRBV10-3; clone_size: .; d_call: .; j_call: TRBJ2-3; cdr3_nt: TGTGCCATCAGTGACTCAAGGGACACAGATACGCAGTATTTT; cdr3_aa: CAISDSRDTDTQYF
v_call: TRBV20-1; clone_size: few; d_call: .; j_call: TRBJ1-2; cdr3_nt: TGCAGTGCCTTCAAAGCGCGGGCCTCGGCTGGCTACACCTTC; cdr3_aa: CSAFKARASAGYTF
v_call: TRBV25-1; clone_size: .; d_call: .; j_call: TRBJ2-7; cdr3_nt: TGTGCCAGCAGTGATATGAGAGACTACGAGCAGTACTTC; cdr3_aa: CASSDMRDYEQYF
v_call: TRBV29-1; clone_size: .; d_call: .; j_call: TRBJ2-4; cdr3_nt: TGCAGCGTTGAAGTTCCGGTAGCCAAAAACATTCAGTACTTC; cdr3_aa: CSVEVPVAKNIQYF
v_call: TRBV12-3/TRBV12-4; clone_size: few; d_call: TRBD2; j_call: TRBJ2-2; cdr3_nt: TGTGCCAGCAGACCCGATGGGGCGGGAGGGCCTAAGGGCGGGGAGCTGTTTTTT; cdr3_aa: CASRPDGAGGPKGGELFF
v_call: TRBV5-1; clone_size: .; d_call: TRBD2; j_call: TRBJ2-7; cdr3_nt: TGCGCCACTCGGGGGGAGGAGCGGGCCTACGAGCAGTACTTC; cdr3_aa: CATRGEERAYEQYF
v_call: TRBV7-3; clone_size: .; d_call: .; j_call: TRBJ1-5; cdr3_nt: TGTGCCAGCAGCTTAAGGGACGGAAGTAGCAATCAGCCCCAGCATTTT; cdr3_aa: CASSLRDGSSNQPQHF
v_call: TRBV7-9; clone_size: .; d_call: .; j_call: TRBJ1-5; cdr3_nt: TGTGCCAGCAGCTTTGAGGAGCAGCCCCAGCATTTT; cdr3_aa: CASSFEEQPQHF